This is a list of T cell receptor beta chains from one sample in a study of PD-L1 blockade in urothelial cancer. Produced via immunoSEQ multiplex PCR; TCRdb's table is partial and in-frame only. The data contain about 38,000 clones, approximately 90% of them seen just once; the ten biggest clones take up approximately 8.3%. This specimen was PBMCs, taken around atezolizumab (anti-PD-L1) treatment. These receptors all come from a man in his sixties or seventies with urothelial cancer. The CDR3 runs from the conserved cysteine through the conserved F or W. The D gene is left open where the match is weak. Not all rows give a size; the values are once, few, many and, for expanded clones, a class.

D	size	V	J	DNA	CDR3
TRBD2	-	TRBV5-1	TRBJ2-1	TGCGCCAGCAGCTTGTCCCTTATAGCGGGAGAGGGAGATGAGCAGTTCTTC	CASSLSLIAGEGDEQFF
TRBD2	once	TRBV14	TRBJ2-1	TGTGCCAGCAGCCAGAGGACTAGCGGGAGAGGTAGGCAGTTCTTC	CASSQRTSGRGRQFF
TRBD2	once	TRBV28	TRBJ2-2	TGTGCCAGCAGTAGGCAGCCGGGACTAGCGGTCGGGGCCGGGGAGCTGTTTTTT	CASSRQPGLAVGAGELFF
TRBD1	-	TRBV19	TRBJ1-1	TGTGCCAGTAGTGCGGACAGGGATACTGAAGCTTTCTTT	CASSADRDTEAFF
TRBD1	few	TRBV5-1	TRBJ1-1	TGCGCCAGCAGCCTGCGACAGGGGGCTACTGAAGCTTTCTTT	CASSLRQGATEAFF
TRBD1	-	TRBV5-6	TRBJ2-7	TGTGCCAGCAGCTTGGTACAGGGGCCGCCGCAGCAGTACTTC	CASSLVQGPPQQYF
TRBD2	-	TRBV2	TRBJ2-1	TGTGCCAGCAACACCGGGACTAGCGGGAGAGTGTCGTTCTTC	CASNTGTSGRVSFF
-	-	TRBV6-6	TRBJ1-4	TGTGCCAGCAGTTACACTGGAGGGGAAAAACTGTTTTTT	CASSYTGGEKLFF
TRBD1	-	TRBV4-2	TRBJ2-7	TGTGCCAGCAGCCAAATTACGACCCTCAACCGGGACAGGAGACCCTACGAGCAGTACTTC	CASSQITTLNRDRRPYEQYF
-	-	TRBV5-1	TRBJ2-6	TGCGCCAGCAGCTTGGTTAGTGGGGCCAACGTCCTGACTTTC	CASSLVSGANVLTF
TRBD1	-	TRBV19	TRBJ1-1	TGTGCCAGTAGTATTCGGGGACAGGGCGCTGAAGCTTTCTTT	CASSIRGQGAEAFF
-	-	TRBV28	TRBJ1-1	TGTGCCAGCAGTCCCTACCCCACTGAAGCTTTCTTT	CASSPYPTEAFF
-	-	TRBV11-1	TRBJ2-7	TGTGCCAGCAGCTTAGCACGGGGCTACGAGCAGTACTTC	CASSLARGYEQYF